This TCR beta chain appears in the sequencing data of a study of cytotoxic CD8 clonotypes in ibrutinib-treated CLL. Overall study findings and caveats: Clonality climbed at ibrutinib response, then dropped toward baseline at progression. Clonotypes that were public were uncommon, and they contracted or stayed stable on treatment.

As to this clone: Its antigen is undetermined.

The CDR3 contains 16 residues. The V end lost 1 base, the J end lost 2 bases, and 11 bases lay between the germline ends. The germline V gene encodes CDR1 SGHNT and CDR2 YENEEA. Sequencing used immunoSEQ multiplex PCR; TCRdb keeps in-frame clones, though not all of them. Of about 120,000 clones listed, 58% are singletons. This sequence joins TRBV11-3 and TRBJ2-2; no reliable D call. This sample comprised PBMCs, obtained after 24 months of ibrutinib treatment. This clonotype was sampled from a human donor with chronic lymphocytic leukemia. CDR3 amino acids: CASSLAVTQNTGELFF. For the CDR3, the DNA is TGTGCCAGCAGCTTAGCTGTGACACAAAACACCGGGGAGCTGTTTTTT.